Listed below are T cell receptor beta chains from one sample, sequenced in a study of cytomegalovirus exposure and HLA in healthy donors. The repertoire was sequenced with immunoSEQ multiplex PCR; TCRdb's copy has only in-frame clones and lacks some. The sample holds about 200,000 clones. The sequencing sample was made of PBMCs. Source of these receptors: a boy between 5 and 17 years old in good health and CMV-seronegative. The CDR3 runs from the conserved cysteine through the conserved F or W. The order of the fields is V gene, J gene, D gene, CDR3 DNA, CDR3 protein. D genes are given only for firm matches.

v_gene: TRBV6-6; j_gene: TRBJ2-5; d_gene: .; CDR3nt: TGTGCCAGCAGTTACTCGAGGGAGACCCAGTACTTC; CDR3aa: CASSYSRETQYF
v_gene: TRBV15; j_gene: TRBJ1-1; d_gene: .; CDR3nt: TGTGCCACCAGCAGAGGAGGGAACACTGAAGCTTTCTTT; CDR3aa: CATSRGGNTEAFF
v_gene: TRBV27; j_gene: TRBJ2-1; d_gene: .; CDR3nt: TGTGCCAGCAGTTTATCGAGACTGCTCTTTGATGAGCAGTTCTTC; CDR3aa: CASSLSRLLFDEQFF
v_gene: TRBV9; j_gene: TRBJ2-5; d_gene: .; CDR3nt: TGTGCCAGCAGCGTAGGATCTATCCAAGAGACCCAGTACTTC; CDR3aa: CASSVGSIQETQYF
v_gene: TRBV12-5; j_gene: TRBJ2-5; d_gene: .; CDR3nt: TGTGCTAGTGACCCTTCAATCGTTTCGGGACTTCAAGAGACCCAGTACTTC; CDR3aa: CASDPSIVSGLQETQYF
v_gene: TRBV18; j_gene: TRBJ1-3; d_gene: .; CDR3nt: TGTGCCAGCTCACCAGGTGCAGGGGACTCTGGAAACACCATATATTTT; CDR3aa: CASSPGAGDSGNTIYF
v_gene: TRBV6-5; j_gene: TRBJ2-6; d_gene: .; CDR3nt: TGTGCCAGCAGTGGCCAGGTCTCTGGGGCCAACGTCCTGACTTTC; CDR3aa: CASSGQVSGANVLTF
v_gene: TRBV28; j_gene: TRBJ1-5; d_gene: TRBD1; CDR3nt: TGTGCCAGCAGTTTAAGGGGCACAGGGGTAAAACAGCCCCAGCATTTT; CDR3aa: CASSLRGTGVKQPQHF
v_gene: TRBV6-1; j_gene: TRBJ2-7; d_gene: TRBD1; CDR3nt: TGTGCCAGCAGTGATGGACAGGGACACACCGAACCGCGCTACGAGCAGTACTTC; CDR3aa: CASSDGQGHTEPRYEQYF
v_gene: TRBV7-7; j_gene: TRBJ2-5; d_gene: .; CDR3nt: TGTGCCAGCAGCTTAGGGCGGAGCCAAGAGACCCAGTACTTC; CDR3aa: CASSLGRSQETQYF
v_gene: TRBV7-9; j_gene: TRBJ2-7; d_gene: TRBD1; CDR3nt: TGTGCCAGCAAGGTGTGGACAGGGGACGAGCAGTACTTC; CDR3aa: CASKVWTGDEQYF
v_gene: TRBV5-8; j_gene: TRBJ1-5; d_gene: .; CDR3nt: TGTGCCAGCAGCTTGGGGCCGGGAGGTGGGCGCAATCAGCCCCAGCATTTT; CDR3aa: CASSLGPGGGRNQPQHF
v_gene: TRBV4-2; j_gene: TRBJ1-2; d_gene: .; CDR3nt: TGTGCCAGCAGCCAAGAAGGAGGCCGGGGGGACCACTATGGCTACACCTTC; CDR3aa: CASSQEGGRGDHYGYTF
v_gene: TRBV2; j_gene: TRBJ1-4; d_gene: .; CDR3nt: TGTGCCAGCACAAGACTGAAAATTGAAAAACTGTTTTTT; CDR3aa: CASTRLKIEKLFF
v_gene: TRBV28; j_gene: TRBJ1-3; d_gene: .; CDR3nt: TGTGCCAGCAGTTTCAGCTCTGGAAACACCATATATTTT; CDR3aa: CASSFSSGNTIYF
v_gene: TRBV19; j_gene: TRBJ1-1; d_gene: TRBD1; CDR3nt: TGTGCCAGTAGTAACCCAGGGGGTGAGCACACTGAAGCTTTCTTT; CDR3aa: CASSNPGGEHTEAFF
v_gene: TRBV7-8; j_gene: TRBJ1-2; d_gene: .; CDR3nt: TGTGCCAGCAGCCGCCGCGGCGTCAGGGAAAATCGGATGGGAGGCTACACCTTC; CDR3aa: CASSRRGVRENRMGGYTF
v_gene: TRBV4-1; j_gene: TRBJ2-5; d_gene: .; CDR3nt: TGCGCCAGCAGCCAAAGGGGATACACCAACCAAGAGACCCAGTACTTC; CDR3aa: CASSQRGYTNQETQYF
v_gene: TRBV5-4; j_gene: TRBJ1-2; d_gene: .; CDR3nt: TGTGCCAGCAGCTTAGAGAACTATGGCTACACCTTC; CDR3aa: CASSLENYGYTF
v_gene: TRBV7-9; j_gene: TRBJ2-7; d_gene: TRBD1; CDR3nt: TGTGCCAGCAGCGTTGACAGGGGGGTCGCCGAGCAGTACTTC; CDR3aa: CASSVDRGVAEQYF
v_gene: TRBV9; j_gene: TRBJ2-1; d_gene: .; CDR3nt: TGTGCCAGCACCAACGGGGTTAGCTCCTACAATGAGCAGTTCTTC; CDR3aa: CASTNGVSSYNEQFF
v_gene: TRBV6-4; j_gene: TRBJ2-2; d_gene: .; CDR3nt: TGTGCCAGCAGTGCTCAAGCGGGGAACACCGGGGAGCTGTTTTTT; CDR3aa: CASSAQAGNTGELFF
v_gene: TRBV4-1; j_gene: TRBJ1-5; d_gene: .; CDR3nt: TGCGCCAGCAGCCGGGACGCGGGGTTTGGCAATCAGCCCCAGCATTTT; CDR3aa: CASSRDAGFGNQPQHF
v_gene: TRBV19; j_gene: TRBJ2-7; d_gene: .; CDR3nt: TGTGCCAGTATGGGGACAAGGCCGGAGGAGCAGTACTTC; CDR3aa: CASMGTRPEEQYF
v_gene: TRBV9; j_gene: TRBJ1-6; d_gene: .; CDR3nt: TGTGCCAGCAGCCCCGATCGCTCCAGCTCCTATAATTCACCCCTCCACTTT; CDR3aa: CASSPDRSSSYNSPLHF
v_gene: TRBV11-2; j_gene: TRBJ2-2; d_gene: TRBD2; CDR3nt: TGTGCCAGCAGCTTAGCCTTGAGCGGGGGTGCCGGGGAGCTGTTTTTT; CDR3aa: CASSLALSGGAGELFF
v_gene: TRBV6-5; j_gene: TRBJ1-6; d_gene: TRBD1; CDR3nt: TGTGCCAGCAGTTATGGAAGGGGGCGAAATTCACCCCTCCACTTT; CDR3aa: CASSYGRGRNSPLHF
v_gene: TRBV28; j_gene: TRBJ2-2; d_gene: .; CDR3nt: TGTGCCAGCAGTAGAACAACAGGGATGGGTCCCGGGGAGCTGTTTTTT; CDR3aa: CASSRTTGMGPGELFF
v_gene: TRBV19; j_gene: TRBJ1-2; d_gene: .; CDR3nt: TGTGCCAGTAGTATGGCCCCCATTGGCTACACCTTC; CDR3aa: CASSMAPIGYTF
v_gene: TRBV27; j_gene: TRBJ1-2; d_gene: .; CDR3nt: TGTGCCAGCAGTTTAGGGGGCTTAGGTGGCTACACCTTC; CDR3aa: CASSLGGLGGYTF
v_gene: TRBV6-1; j_gene: TRBJ2-7; d_gene: .; CDR3nt: TGTGCCAGCAGTGAAACGGTTAGGGGGGGTATCTACGAGCAGTACTTC; CDR3aa: CASSETVRGGIYEQYF
v_gene: TRBV7-2; j_gene: TRBJ2-7; d_gene: TRBD2; CDR3nt: TGTGCCAGCAGCTTAGAAGTGCGACTAGCGGGTGAGCAGTACTTC; CDR3aa: CASSLEVRLAGEQYF
v_gene: TRBV4-1; j_gene: TRBJ2-7; d_gene: TRBD2; CDR3nt: TGCGCCAGCAGCCAACCGACTAGCGGCTCCTACGAGCAGTACTTC; CDR3aa: CASSQPTSGSYEQYF
v_gene: TRBV4-3; j_gene: TRBJ2-3; d_gene: .; CDR3nt: TGCGCCAGCAGCCTTAGTACCGGCGGGGATACGCAGTATTTT; CDR3aa: CASSLSTGGDTQYF
v_gene: TRBV4-1; j_gene: TRBJ2-7; d_gene: TRBD2; CDR3nt: TGCGCCAGCAGCCAAGAAAGGACTAGTGAAGAGCAGTACTTC; CDR3aa: CASSQERTSEEQYF
v_gene: TRBV19; j_gene: TRBJ2-1; d_gene: .; CDR3nt: TGTGCCAGTAGTTTATGGAGGGGCAATGAGCAGTTCTTC; CDR3aa: CASSLWRGNEQFF
v_gene: TRBV7-9; j_gene: TRBJ1-1; d_gene: .; CDR3nt: TGTGCCAGCAGCTTAGGTGTAGGCGGTTCTGAAGCCTTCTTT; CDR3aa: CASSLGVGGSEAFF
v_gene: TRBV4-1; j_gene: TRBJ1-2; d_gene: .; CDR3nt: TGCGCCAGCAGCCAAGTCCGAAACTTCTATGGCTACACCTTC; CDR3aa: CASSQVRNFYGYTF
v_gene: TRBV11-2; j_gene: TRBJ1-1; d_gene: .; CDR3nt: TGTGCCAGCAGCTTAAGGCCTAGGGACACCTCGGGCCCAACGCTCTTT; CDR3aa: CASSLRPRDTSGPTLF
v_gene: TRBV7-9; j_gene: TRBJ1-1; d_gene: .; CDR3nt: TGTGCCAGCAGCCCTGATACAGGGACTGAAGCTTTCTTT; CDR3aa: CASSPDTGTEAFF
v_gene: TRBV7-9; j_gene: TRBJ2-7; d_gene: .; CDR3nt: TGTGCCAGCAGCTTTTCCTCTAGTTCCTACGAGCAGTACTTC; CDR3aa: CASSFSSSSYEQYF
v_gene: TRBV2; j_gene: TRBJ1-2; d_gene: .; CDR3nt: TGTGCCAGCAACAGCTTAAACTATGGCTACACCTTC; CDR3aa: CASNSLNYGYTF
v_gene: TRBV7-3; j_gene: TRBJ2-3; d_gene: TRBD2; CDR3nt: TGTGCCAGCAGCCCCTTGCTAGCGGGGGGTGCAGATACGCAGTATTTT; CDR3aa: CASSPLLAGGADTQYF